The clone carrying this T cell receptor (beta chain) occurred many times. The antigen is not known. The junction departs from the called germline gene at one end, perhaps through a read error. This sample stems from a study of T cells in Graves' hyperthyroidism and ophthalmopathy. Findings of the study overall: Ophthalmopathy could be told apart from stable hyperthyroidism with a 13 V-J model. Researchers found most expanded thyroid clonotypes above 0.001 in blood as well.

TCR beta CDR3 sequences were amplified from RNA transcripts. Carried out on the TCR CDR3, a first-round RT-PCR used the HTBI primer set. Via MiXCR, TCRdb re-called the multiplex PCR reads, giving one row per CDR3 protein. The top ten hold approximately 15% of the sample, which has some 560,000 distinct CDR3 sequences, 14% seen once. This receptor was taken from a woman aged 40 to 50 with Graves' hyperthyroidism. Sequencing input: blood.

The CDR3 sequence: CASSLAAEQYF. CDR3 in DNA: TGTGCCAGCAGCTTAGCAGCGGAACAGTATTTT. The chain combines TRBV12-3 or TRBV12-4 with TRBJ2-7; D possibly corresponds to TRBD2 (5 bases). TRBJ2-3 matches the DNA end more closely, so the J call is doubtful. This CDR3 is built from 11 residues.